What follows are 9 T cell receptor beta chains derived from one specimen sequenced in a study of blood T cell repertoires in COVID-19. The table came from immunoSEQ multiplex PCR; TCRdb's copy has only in-frame clones and leaves some out. The table has around 20,000 clones, around 87% seen once; the top ten hold about 10%. The sample consisted of peripheral blood. These receptor sequences come from a human donor in a cohort sampled during active COVID-19.

V usage is TRBV29-1 and J usage is TRBJ2-1, with D uncertain. V lost 5 bases and J 4 bases, leaving 9 bases between the germline ends. Germline CDR1 reads SQVTM; CDR2 reads ANQGSEA. The CDR3 is 12 amino acids. In DNA, the CDR3 is TGCAGCGTTACACGGGTGTACAATGAGCAGTTCTTC. Encoded protein: CSVTRVYNEQFF.

The rearrangement links TRBV18 to TRBJ1-5; possible D gene TRBD1, 5 bases. Between the trimmed V and J ends, which lost 3 bases and 6 bases, there was a span of 9 bases. Per the germline V gene, CDR1 is KGHSH and CDR2 is LQKENI. This CDR3 has 13 amino acids. The CDR3 nucleotides are TGTGCCAGCTCACCCGGCGGGGGTCAGCCCCAGCATTTT. This gives the protein CASSPGGGQPQHF.

The rearrangement uses TRBV9 and TRBJ2-3; 9 bases line up with TRBD1. This CDR3 is built from 15 residues. Germline CDR1 is SGDLS and CDR2 is YYNGEE. Germline trimming cut 6 bases from V and 2 bases from J; bases unmatched to any gene: 7. CDR3 bases: TGTGCCAGCAATTTAGACAGGGGGTTCACAGATACGCAGTATTTT. As protein: CASNLDRGFTDTQYF.

The CDR3 DNA sequence: TGTGCCAGCAGCTTTGTGGGACAGAGGGAAGAAAAACTGTTTTTT. This encodes CASSFVGQREEKLFF. The V gene is TRBV11-2, the J gene TRBJ1-4; 7 positions agree with TRBD1. The CDR3 is 15 residues long. CDR1 and CDR2 from the germline V gene are SGHAT and FQNNGV. Trimming at V came to 3 bases and at J to 8 bases, leaving 9 bases not matched to a gene.

The rearrangement links TRBV2 to TRBJ1-1; 7 bases align to TRBD1. With 6 bases clipped from V and 4 bases from J, the junction kept 5 bases outside the gene matches. CDR1 is SNHLY and CDR2 is FYNNEI in the germline V gene. This CDR3 is 13 amino acids long. The CDR3 DNA sequence: TGTGCCAGCAGGGAGAGGGACAGCACTGAAGCTTTCTTT. It is translated as CASRERDSTEAFF.

The CDR3 DNA follows: TGTGCCAGCAGTGCGGGAAGCGGGACCGGGGAGCTGTTTTTT. It codes for CASSAGSGTGELFF. J is TRBJ2-2 and V is TRBV25-1, with D possibly TRBD2 on 6 matching bases. V was clipped by 4 bases and J by 5 bases, with 11 bases between them. The CDR3 spans 14 residues. Germline values: CDR1 MGHDK, CDR2 SYGVNS.

The chain links TRBV4-2 to TRBJ1-1, with D perhaps TRBD1 (5 bases). The V and J ends lost 0 bases and 5 bases respectively, with 22 bases between them. CDR1 and CDR2 from the germline V gene are LGHNA and YNFKEQ. CDR3 length: 18 residues. The CDR3 DNA reads as TGTGCCAGCAGCCAAGAAGTTGCGGCAGGCCGCGGGGGTACTGAAGCTTTCTTT. Encoded protein: CASSQEVAAGRGGTEAFF.

This clone has only one observation. The V gene is TRBV19, the J gene TRBJ2-7; D is possibly TRBD2 (5 bases). CDR3 length equals 11 residues. Trimming pared 11 bases from V and 11 bases from J, leaving 19 bases between. CDR1 is LNHDA, CDR2 SQIVND, per germline (reference sequence). The CDR3 DNA sequence: TGTGCCTCAAAGGCGGGCGATTTGGAGTACTTC. It is translated as CASKAGDLEYF. The whole variable domain, filled in from reference TRBV19 and TRBJ2-7, reads DGGITQSPKYLFRKEGQNVTLSCEQNLNHDAMYWYRQDPGQGLRLIYYSQIVNDFQKGDIAEGYSVSREKKESFPLTVTSAQKNPTAFYLCASKAGDLEYFGPGTRLTVT.

The sample holds a few counts of this clone. The chain recombines TRBV7-8 with TRBJ1-1; 10 positions match TRBD1. This CDR3 is 15 amino acids long. Trimming at V came to 6 bases and at J to 5 bases, leaving 9 bases not matched to a gene. The germline V gene has CDR1 SGHVS and CDR2 FQNEAQ. Written as DNA, the CDR3 is TGTGCCAGCAGGGATTGGACAGGGGGAATGACTGAAGCTTTCTTT. Its translation is CASRDWTGGMTEAFF.